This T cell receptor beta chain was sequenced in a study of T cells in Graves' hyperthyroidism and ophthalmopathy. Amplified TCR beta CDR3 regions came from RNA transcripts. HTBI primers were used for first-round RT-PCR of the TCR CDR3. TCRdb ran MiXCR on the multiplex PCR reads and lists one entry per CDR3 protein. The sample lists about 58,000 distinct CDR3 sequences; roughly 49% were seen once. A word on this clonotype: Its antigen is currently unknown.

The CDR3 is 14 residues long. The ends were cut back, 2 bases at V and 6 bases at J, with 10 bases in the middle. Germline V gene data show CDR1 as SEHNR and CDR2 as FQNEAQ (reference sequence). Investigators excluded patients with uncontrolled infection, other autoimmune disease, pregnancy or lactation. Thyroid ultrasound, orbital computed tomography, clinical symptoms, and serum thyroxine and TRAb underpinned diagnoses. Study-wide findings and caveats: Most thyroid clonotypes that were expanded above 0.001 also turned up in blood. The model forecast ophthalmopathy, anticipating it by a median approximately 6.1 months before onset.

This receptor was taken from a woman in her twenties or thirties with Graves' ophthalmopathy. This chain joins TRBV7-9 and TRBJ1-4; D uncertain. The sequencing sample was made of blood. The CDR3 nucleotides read TGTGCCAGCAGCTTATCTTCTGGAGATGAAAAACTGTTTTTT. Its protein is CASSLSSGDEKLFF. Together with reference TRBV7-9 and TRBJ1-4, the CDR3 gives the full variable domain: DTGVSQNPRHKITKRGQNVTFRCDPISEHNRLYWYRQTLGQGPEFLTYFQNEAQLEKSRLLSDRFSAERPKGSFSTLEIQRTEQGDSAMYLCASSLSSGDEKLFFGSGTQLSVL.